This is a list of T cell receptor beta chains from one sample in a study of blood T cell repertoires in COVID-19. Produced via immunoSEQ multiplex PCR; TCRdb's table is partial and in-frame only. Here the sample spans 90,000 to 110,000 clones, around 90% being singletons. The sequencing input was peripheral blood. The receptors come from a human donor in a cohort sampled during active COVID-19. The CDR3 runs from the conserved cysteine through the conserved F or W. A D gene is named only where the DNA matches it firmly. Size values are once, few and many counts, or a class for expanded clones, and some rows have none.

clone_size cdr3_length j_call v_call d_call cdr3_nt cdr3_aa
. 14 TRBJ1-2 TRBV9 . TGTGCCAGCAGCGCGCTGGGGGGGTTATATGGCTACACCTTC CASSALGGLYGYTF
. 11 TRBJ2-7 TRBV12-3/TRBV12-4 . TGTGCCAGCAGCCTAACCTACGAGCAGTACTTC CASSLTYEQYF
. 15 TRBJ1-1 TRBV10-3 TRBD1 TGTGCCATCAGGGGACAGGGGGCGCTTAGCACTGAAGCTTTCTTT CAIRGQGALSTEAFF
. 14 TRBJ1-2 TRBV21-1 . TGTGCCAGCAGCAAAGCTCGAGGGAACTATGGCTACACCTTC CASSKARGNYGYTF
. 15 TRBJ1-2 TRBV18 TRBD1 TGTGCCAGCTCAGCCAACCCGGGACAGGGTAATGGCTACACCTTC CASSANPGQGNGYTF
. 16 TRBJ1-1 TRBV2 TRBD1 TGTGCCAGCGCCCGGGACAGTTCATTCATGAACACTGAAGCTTTCTTT CASARDSSFMNTEAFF
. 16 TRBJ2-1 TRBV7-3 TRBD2 TGTGCCAGCAGCTTTTTTGGACTAGCGGGAGGTGGTGAGCAGTTCTTC CASSFFGLAGGGEQFF
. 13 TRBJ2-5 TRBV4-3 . TGCGCCAGCGCGCAGGGATACCAAGAGACCCAGTACTTC CASAQGYQETQYF
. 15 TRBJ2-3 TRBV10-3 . TGTGCCATCAGTGTTCCGGGGTTTGTCACAGATACGCAGTATTTT CAISVPGFVTDTQYF
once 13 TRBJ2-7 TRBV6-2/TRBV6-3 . TGTGCCAGCAGTCGTCGTCCGAGCTACGAGCAGTACTTC CASSRRPSYEQYF
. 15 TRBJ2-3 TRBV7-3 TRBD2 TGTGCCAGCAGCTTAAACCAGCGGGGGACAGATACGCAGTATTTT CASSLNQRGTDTQYF
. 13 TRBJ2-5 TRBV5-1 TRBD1 TGCGCCAGCAGCAATGGCCCAGGGGGCGCCCAGTACTTC CASSNGPGGAQYF
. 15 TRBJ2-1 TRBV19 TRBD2 TGTGCCAGTACCGCACTAGCGGGGGCCTACAATGAGCAGTTCTTC CASTALAGAYNEQFF
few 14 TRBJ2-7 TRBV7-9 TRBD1 TGTGCCAGCAGTACCGGGACAGGAACCTACGAGCAGTACTTC CASSTGTGTYEQYF
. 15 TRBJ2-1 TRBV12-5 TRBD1 TGTGCTAGTCGAACAGGGGCACCTACTTACAATGAGCAGTTCTTC CASRTGAPTYNEQFF
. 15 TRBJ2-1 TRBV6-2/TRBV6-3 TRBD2 TGTGCCAGCAGTAAAACTAGCGGGAGAAGGAATGAGCAGTTCTTC CASSKTSGRRNEQFF
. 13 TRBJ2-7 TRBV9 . TGTGCCAGCGGTGGCCTAGCGTCTTACGAGCAGTACTTC CASGGLASYEQYF
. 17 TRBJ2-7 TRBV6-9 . TGTGCCAGCAGCCGGCTGCAAGTGACAGAGCTTTCCTACGAGCAGTACTTC CASSRLQVTELSYEQYF
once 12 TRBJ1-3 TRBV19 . TGTGCCAGTAGTTACTCTGGAAACACCATATATTTT CASSYSGNTIYF
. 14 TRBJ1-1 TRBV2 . TGTGCCAGCAATCCGGGACTAAGAAACACTGAAGCTTTCTTT CASNPGLRNTEAFF
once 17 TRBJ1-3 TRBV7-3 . TGTGCCAGCAGCTTAACCGGAGGCCATAGCTCTGGAAACACCATATATTTT CASSLTGGHSSGNTIYF
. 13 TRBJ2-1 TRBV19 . TGTGCCACCGATCCGGGAACAGGGACTGAGCAGTTCTTC CATDPGTGTEQFF
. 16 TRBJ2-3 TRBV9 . TGTGCCAGCAGCGAAAGGATGGGCCCAAACACAGATACGCAGTATTTT CASSERMGPNTDTQYF
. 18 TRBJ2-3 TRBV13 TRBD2 TGTGCCAGCAGCCACCCCTTACTAGCGGGGGGGCCCCCAGATACGCAGTATTTT CASSHPLLAGGPPDTQYF
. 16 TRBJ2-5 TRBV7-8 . TGTGCCAGCAGCACCCGGCCTTTACTAGTGTATGAGACCCAGTACTTC CASSTRPLLVYETQYF
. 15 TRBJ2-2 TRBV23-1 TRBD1 TGCGCCAGCAGGGCACAGGGGGCCCCCACCGGGGAGCTGTTTTTT CASRAQGAPTGELFF
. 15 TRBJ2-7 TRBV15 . TGTGCCACCAGCAGAGGAGGGATTCCTACCTACGAGCAGTACTTC CATSRGGIPTYEQYF
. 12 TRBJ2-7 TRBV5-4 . TGTGCCAGCAGCTTTATGGGCCACGAGCAGTACTTC CASSFMGHEQYF
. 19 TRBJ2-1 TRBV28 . TGTGCCAGCAGTTTATGGGCCCCTTTGAGGGAAGGGTCCTACAATGAGCAGTTCTTC CASSLWAPLREGSYNEQFF
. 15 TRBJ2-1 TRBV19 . TGTGCCAGTACTCACACCCCCGGGGGAACCAATGAGCAGTTCTTC CASTHTPGGTNEQFF
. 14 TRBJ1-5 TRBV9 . TGTGCCAGCAGCTCCGGGATTTGGAATCAGCCCCAGCATTTT CASSSGIWNQPQHF
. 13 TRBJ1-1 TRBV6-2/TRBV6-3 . TGTGCCAGCAGTTACGTCCGGGACACTGAAGCTTTCTTT CASSYVRDTEAFF
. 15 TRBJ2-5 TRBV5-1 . TGCGCCAGCAGCTTAGTTCCAGGGTACCAAGAGACCCAGTACTTC CASSLVPGYQETQYF
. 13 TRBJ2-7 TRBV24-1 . TGTGCCACCAGTGATTGGGGGACAAACGAGCAGTACTTC CATSDWGTNEQYF
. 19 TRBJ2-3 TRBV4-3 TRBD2 TGCGCCAGCAGCCCTAACCCTCCCGGGACTAGCGCCCAGGGGGATACGCAGTATTTT CASSPNPPGTSAQGDTQYF
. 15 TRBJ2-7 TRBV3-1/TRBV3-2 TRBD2 TGTGCCAGCAGCCAATGGAAGGGAGGGCCCTACGAGCAGTACTTC CASSQWKGGPYEQYF
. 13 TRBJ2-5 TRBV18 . TGTGCCAGCTCACCAATCCAGCAAGAGACCCAGTACTTC CASSPIQQETQYF
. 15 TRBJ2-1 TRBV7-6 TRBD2 TGTGCCAGCAGCTTAAATAGCGGGGGGGCCAATGAGCAGTTCTTC CASSLNSGGANEQFF
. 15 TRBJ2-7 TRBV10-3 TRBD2 TGTGCCAAGAGGCCCCACGAGACTAGCGGGGGCGAGCAGTACTTC CAKRPHETSGGEQYF
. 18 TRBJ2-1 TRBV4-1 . TGCGCCAGCAGCCAACTCTTAATCGGTCCTTCGATCCACAATGAGCAGTTCTTC CASSQLLIGPSIHNEQFF
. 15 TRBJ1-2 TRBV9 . TGTGCCAGCAGCGGACCCAGATTGGGGGCGTATGGCTACACCTTC CASSGPRLGAYGYTF
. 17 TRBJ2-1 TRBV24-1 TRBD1 TGTGCCACCAGTGATACTAGGACAGGGGCGGCCTACAATGAGCAGTTCTTC CATSDTRTGAAYNEQFF
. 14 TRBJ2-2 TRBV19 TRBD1 TGTGCCAGTAGGGGGACAGGGGTCACCGGGGAGCTGTTTTTT CASRGTGVTGELFF
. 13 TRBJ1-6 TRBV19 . TGTGCCAGTCACTCCACCGGAGGATCACCCCTCCACTTT CASHSTGGSPLHF
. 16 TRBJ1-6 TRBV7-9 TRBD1 TGTGCCAGCAGCTTATCCTCAGGGGGTAGTAATTCACCCCTCCACTTT CASSLSSGGSNSPLHF
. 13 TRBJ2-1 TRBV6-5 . TGTGCCAGCACCGCCCCGGGGGACAATGAGCAGTTCTTC CASTAPGDNEQFF
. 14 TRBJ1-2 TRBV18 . TGTGCCAGCTCACCACGGTTGGGGGAGGATGGCTACACCTTC CASSPRLGEDGYTF
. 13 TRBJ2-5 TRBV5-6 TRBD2 TGTGCCAGCAGCTTCACGGGAGGCGAGACCCAGTACTTC CASSFTGGETQYF
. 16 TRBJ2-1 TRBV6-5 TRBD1 TGTGCCAGCAGTTACCCAGGGGGACAGGGGTTCAATGAGCAGTTCTTC CASSYPGGQGFNEQFF
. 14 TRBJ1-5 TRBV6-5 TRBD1 TGTGCCAGCAGGGGACAGGGGGGCAATCAGCCCCAGCATTTT CASRGQGGNQPQHF